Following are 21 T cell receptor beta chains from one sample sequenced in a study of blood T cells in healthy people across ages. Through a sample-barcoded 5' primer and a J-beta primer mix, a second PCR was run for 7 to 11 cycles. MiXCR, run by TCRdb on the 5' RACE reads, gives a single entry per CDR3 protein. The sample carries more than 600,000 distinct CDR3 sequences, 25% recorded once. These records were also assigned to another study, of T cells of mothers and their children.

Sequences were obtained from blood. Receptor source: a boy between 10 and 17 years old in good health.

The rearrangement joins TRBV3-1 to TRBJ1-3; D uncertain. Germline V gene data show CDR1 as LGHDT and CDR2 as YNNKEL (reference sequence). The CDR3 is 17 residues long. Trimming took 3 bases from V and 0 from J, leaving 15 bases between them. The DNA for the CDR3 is TGTGCCAGCAGCCACGATACCGGGTCTCGCTCTGGAAACACCATATATTTT. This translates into CASSHDTGSRSGNTIYF.

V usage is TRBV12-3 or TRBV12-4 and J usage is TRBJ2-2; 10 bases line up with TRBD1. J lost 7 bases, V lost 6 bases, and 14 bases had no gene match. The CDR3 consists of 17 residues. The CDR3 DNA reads TGTGCCAGCAGAGAGACAGGGGGCTTCCCAGTGAGCGGGGAGCTGTTTTTT. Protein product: CASRETGGFPVSGELFF.

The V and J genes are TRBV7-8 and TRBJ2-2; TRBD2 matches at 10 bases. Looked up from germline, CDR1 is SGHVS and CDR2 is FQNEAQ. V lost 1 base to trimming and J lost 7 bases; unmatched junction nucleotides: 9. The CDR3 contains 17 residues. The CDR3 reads CASSLVPAGGPVGELFF. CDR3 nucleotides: TGTGCCAGCAGCTTAGTGCCAGCGGGGGGGCCGGTCGGGGAGCTGTTTTTT.

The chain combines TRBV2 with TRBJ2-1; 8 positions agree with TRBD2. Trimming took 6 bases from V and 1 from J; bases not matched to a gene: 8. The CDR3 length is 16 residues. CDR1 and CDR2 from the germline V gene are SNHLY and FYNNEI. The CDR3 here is CASSDGGAGSYNEQFF. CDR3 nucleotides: TGTGCCAGCAGCGACGGGGGGGCGGGATCCTACAATGAGCAGTTCTTC.

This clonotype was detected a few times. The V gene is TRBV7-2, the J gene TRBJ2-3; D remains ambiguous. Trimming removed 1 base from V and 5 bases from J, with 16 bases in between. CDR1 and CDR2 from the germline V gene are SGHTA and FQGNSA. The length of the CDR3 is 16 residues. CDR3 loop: CASSLVRAVLGDTQYF. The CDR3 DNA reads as TGTGCCAGCAGCTTAGTTAGGGCAGTACTCGGAGATACGCAGTATTTT. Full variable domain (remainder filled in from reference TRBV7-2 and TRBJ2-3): GAGVSQSPSNKVTEKGKDVELRCDPISGHTALYWYRQSLGQGLEFLIYFQGNSAPDKSGLPSDRFSAERTGGSVSTLTIQRTQQEDSAVYLCASSLVRAVLGDTQYFGPGTRLTVL.

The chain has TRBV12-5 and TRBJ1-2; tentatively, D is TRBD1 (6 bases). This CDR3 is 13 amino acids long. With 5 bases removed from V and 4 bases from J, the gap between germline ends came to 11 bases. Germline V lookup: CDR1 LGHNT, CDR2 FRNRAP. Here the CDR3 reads CASGEGHFYGYTF. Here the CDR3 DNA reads TGTGCTAGTGGTGAGGGACACTTCTATGGCTACACCTTC.

DNA of the CDR3: TGTGCCAGCAGTCCAGACGGGACTAGCCTCTTCAGGGGGACCCAGTACTTC. This gives the protein CASSPDGTSLFRGTQYF. This chain links TRBV6-5 with TRBJ2-5, with 9 bases fitting TRBD2. CDR3 size: 17 residues. Trimming cost V 5 bases and J 7 bases; bases outside gene matches: 17. The germline V gene has CDR1 MNHEY and CDR2 SVGAGI.

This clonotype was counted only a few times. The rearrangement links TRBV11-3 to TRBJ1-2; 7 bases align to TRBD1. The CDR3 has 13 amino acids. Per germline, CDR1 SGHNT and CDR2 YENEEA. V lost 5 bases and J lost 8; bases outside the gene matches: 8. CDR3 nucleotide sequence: TGTGCCAGCAGCAAAGGGACAGAGGTCGGCTACACCTTC. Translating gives CASSKGTEVGYTF. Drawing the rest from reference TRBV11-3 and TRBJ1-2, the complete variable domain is EAGVVQSPRYKIIEKKQPVAFWCNPISGHNTLYWYLQNLGQGPELLIRYENEEAVDDSQLPKDRFSAERLKGVDSTLKIQPAELGDSAVYLCASSKGTEVGYTFGSGTRLTVV.

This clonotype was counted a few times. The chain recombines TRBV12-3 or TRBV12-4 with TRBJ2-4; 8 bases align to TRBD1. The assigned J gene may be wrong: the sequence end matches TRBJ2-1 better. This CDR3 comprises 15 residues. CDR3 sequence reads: CASSQLQGAPGIQFF. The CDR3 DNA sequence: TGTGCCAGCAGCCAACTCCAGGGGGCTCCGGGCATTCAGTTCTTC.

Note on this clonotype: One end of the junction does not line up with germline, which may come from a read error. CDR3 bases: TGCGCCAGCACCCAAACAGGGCACTCCTACGAGCAGTACTTC. Translating gives CASTQTGHSYEQYF. The chain combines TRBV4-1 with TRBJ2-7, with a possible D match to TRBD1 (6 bases). The CDR3 spans 14 residues. The germline gives CDR1 MGHRA, CDR2 YSYEKL.

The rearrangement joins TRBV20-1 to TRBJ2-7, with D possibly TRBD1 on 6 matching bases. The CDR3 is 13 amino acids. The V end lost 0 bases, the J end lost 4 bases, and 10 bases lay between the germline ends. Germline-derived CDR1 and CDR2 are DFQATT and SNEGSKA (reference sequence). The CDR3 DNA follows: TGCAGTGCTAGAGAGACAGGAGATTACGAGCAGTACTTC. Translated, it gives CSARETGDYEQYF.

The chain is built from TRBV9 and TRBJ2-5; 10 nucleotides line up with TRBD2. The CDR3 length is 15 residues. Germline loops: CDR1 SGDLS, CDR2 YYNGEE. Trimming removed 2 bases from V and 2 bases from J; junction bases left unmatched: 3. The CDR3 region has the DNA TGTGCCAGCAGCGTCGGGACTAGCGCACAAGAGACCCAGTACTTC. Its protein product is CASSVGTSAQETQYF.

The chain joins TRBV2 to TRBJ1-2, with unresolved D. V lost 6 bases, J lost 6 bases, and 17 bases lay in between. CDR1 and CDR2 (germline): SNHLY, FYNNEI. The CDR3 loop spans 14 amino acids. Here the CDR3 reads CASSLTGQTDGYTF. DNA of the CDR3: TGTGCCAGCAGCCTGACGGGTCAAACGGATGGCTACACCTTC.

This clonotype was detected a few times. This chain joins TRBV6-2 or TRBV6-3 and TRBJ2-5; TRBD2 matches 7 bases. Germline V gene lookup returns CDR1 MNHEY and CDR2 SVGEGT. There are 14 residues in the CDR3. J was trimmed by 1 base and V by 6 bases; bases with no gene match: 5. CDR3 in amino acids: CASRRLAAQETQYF. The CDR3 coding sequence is TGTGCCAGCAGGCGGCTAGCGGCCCAAGAGACCCAGTACTTC.

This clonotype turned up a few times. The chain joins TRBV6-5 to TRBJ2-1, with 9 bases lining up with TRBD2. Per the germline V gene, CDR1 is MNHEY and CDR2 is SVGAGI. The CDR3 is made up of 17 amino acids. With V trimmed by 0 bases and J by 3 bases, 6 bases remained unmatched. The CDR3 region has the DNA TGTGCCAGCAGTTACTCTGTAGAACTAGCGGGCTACAATGAGCAGTTCTTC. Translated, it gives CASSYSVELAGYNEQFF.

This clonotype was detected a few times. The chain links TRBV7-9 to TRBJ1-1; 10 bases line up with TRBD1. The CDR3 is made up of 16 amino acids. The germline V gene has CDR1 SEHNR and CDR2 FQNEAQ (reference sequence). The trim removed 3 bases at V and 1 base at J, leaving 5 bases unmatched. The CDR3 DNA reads TGTGCCAGCAGCTTTGGACAGGGGGGCTGGAACACTGAAGCTTTCTTT. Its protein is CASSFGQGGWNTEAFF.

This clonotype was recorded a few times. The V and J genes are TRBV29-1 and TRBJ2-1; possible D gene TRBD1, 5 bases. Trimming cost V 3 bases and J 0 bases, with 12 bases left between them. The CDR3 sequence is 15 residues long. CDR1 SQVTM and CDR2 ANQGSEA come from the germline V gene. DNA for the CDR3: TGCAGCGTTGATACGTCGGACAACTCCTACAATGAGCAGTTCTTC. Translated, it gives CSVDTSDNSYNEQFF.

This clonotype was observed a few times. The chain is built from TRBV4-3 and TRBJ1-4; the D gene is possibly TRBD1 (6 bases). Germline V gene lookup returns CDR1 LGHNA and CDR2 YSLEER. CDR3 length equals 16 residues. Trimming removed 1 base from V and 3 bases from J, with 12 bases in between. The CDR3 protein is CASSQAPDSANEKLFF. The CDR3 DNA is TGCGCCAGCAGCCAAGCGCCGGACAGTGCTAATGAAAAACTGTTTTTT.

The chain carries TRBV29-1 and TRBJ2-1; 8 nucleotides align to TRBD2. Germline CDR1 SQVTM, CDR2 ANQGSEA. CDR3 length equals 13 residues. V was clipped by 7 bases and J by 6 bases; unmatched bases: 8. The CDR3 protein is CSALAEGGNEQFF. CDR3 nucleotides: TGCAGCGCACTAGCGGAGGGGGGCAATGAGCAGTTCTTC.

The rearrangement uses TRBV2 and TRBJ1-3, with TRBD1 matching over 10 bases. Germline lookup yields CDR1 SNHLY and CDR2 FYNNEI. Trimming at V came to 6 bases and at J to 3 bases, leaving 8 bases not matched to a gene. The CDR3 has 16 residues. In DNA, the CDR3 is TGTGCCAGCAGCGACGGACAGGGGGTTCATGGAAACACCATATATTTT. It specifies CASSDGQGVHGNTIYF.

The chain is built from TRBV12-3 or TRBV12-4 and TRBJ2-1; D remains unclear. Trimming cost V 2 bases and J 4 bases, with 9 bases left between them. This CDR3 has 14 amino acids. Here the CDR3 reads CASSLTETYNEQFF. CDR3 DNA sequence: TGTGCCAGCAGTTTAACGGAAACTTACAATGAGCAGTTCTTC.